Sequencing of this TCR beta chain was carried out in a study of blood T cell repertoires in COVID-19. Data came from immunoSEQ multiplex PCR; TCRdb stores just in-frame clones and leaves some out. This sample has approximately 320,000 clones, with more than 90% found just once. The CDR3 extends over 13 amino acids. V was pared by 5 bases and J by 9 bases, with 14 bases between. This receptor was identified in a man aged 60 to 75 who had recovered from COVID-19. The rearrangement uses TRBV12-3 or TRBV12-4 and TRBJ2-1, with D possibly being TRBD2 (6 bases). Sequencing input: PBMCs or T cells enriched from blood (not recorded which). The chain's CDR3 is CASSPSRGGEQFF. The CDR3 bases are TGTGCCAGCAGTCCCTCACGGGGAGGTGAGCAGTTCTTC.